The rows below give T cell receptor beta chains drawn from one sample of a study of shared clonotypes between healthy human individuals. Sequencing was performed with immunoSEQ multiplex PCR; in TCRdb, only in-frame clones are kept and a portion is missing. This sample has roughly 480,000 clones, with roughly 85% found just once. Sample: PBMCs. Receptor source: a woman in her thirties or forties in good health. Some clones in this sample may be carry-over from other donors' samples. Both conserved end residues are part of each CDR3. Each record gives: CDR3 DNA, CDR3 protein, clone size, D gene, J gene, V gene. A D gene is named only where the DNA matches it firmly. Clone sizes are given selectively: once, few, many, or a class where the clone is expanded.

TGTGCCAGCAGCTTAGAACGACAGGGGACTAACACCATATATTTT CASSLERQGTNTIYF NA TRBD1 TRBJ1-3 TRBV7-9
TGTGCCAGCAGTTACGGTCTAGCGGGAGTAATAGGCGAGCAGTACTTC CASSYGLAGVIGEQYF NA TRBD2 TRBJ2-7 TRBV6-5
TGTGCCAGCAGTTATATGGGGGGCACCGGGGAGCTGTTTTTT CASSYMGGTGELFF NA NA TRBJ2-2 TRBV27
TGTGCCAGCAGCTTAGTAGCGGGAGTTAATGAGCAGTTCTTC CASSLVAGVNEQFF NA TRBD2 TRBJ2-1 TRBV7-7
TGTGCCAGCGGGACCGGTCCTCGGCCCCAGCATTTT CASGTGPRPQHF NA NA TRBJ1-5 TRBV28
TGTGCCAGCAGTTCCTGGACTAGCGGGAGCGACGAGCAGTACTTC CASSSWTSGSDEQYF few TRBD2 TRBJ2-7 TRBV28
TGTGCCAGTCGTAAATCGGCCGGGGTTCATCAGCCCCAGCATTTT CASRKSAGVHQPQHF NA NA TRBJ1-5 TRBV19
TGCGCCAGCAGCTTGAGCTCACGGCAGGTCACTGAAGCTTTCTTT CASSLSSRQVTEAFF NA NA TRBJ1-1 TRBV5-1
TGTGCCACCAGCAGGGGCGAGCGGGTTGAACAAGAGACCCAGTACTTC CATSRGERVEQETQYF NA NA TRBJ2-5 TRBV15
TGTGCCAGCACCCTCCTAGGCAGGGCCTCCTACAATGAGCAGTTCTTC CASTLLGRASYNEQFF NA NA TRBJ2-1 TRBV6-6
TGTGCCAGCAGTTTAGTGGCGGGAGGCGGCGAGCAGTTCTTC CASSLVAGGGEQFF NA TRBD2 TRBJ2-1 TRBV27
TGTGCCAGCAGCAATAACAGGGGGATTAGCACAGATACGCAGTATTTT CASSNNRGISTDTQYF NA NA TRBJ2-3 TRBV21-1
TGCGCCAGCAGCTTGGTGGCGGGAGGGCCAACAGATACGCAGTATTTT CASSLVAGGPTDTQYF NA TRBD2 TRBJ2-3 TRBV5-1
TGTGCTAGTGGTCCTGGCAACAGGGGAGGTCAAGAGACCCAGTACTTC CASGPGNRGGQETQYF NA NA TRBJ2-5 TRBV12-5
TGCAGCCAAACTAGCGCCTACAACGAGCAGTTCTTC CSQTSAYNEQFF NA TRBD2 TRBJ2-1 TRBV29-1
TGTGCCAGCAGTGTCACCTCTAGAAGCGAGCAGTACTTC CASSVTSRSEQYF NA NA TRBJ2-7 TRBV2
TGTGCCAGCAGCGTAGGTGGGACAACTAGGAGGAATGAGCAGTTCTTC CASSVGGTTRRNEQFF NA NA TRBJ2-1 TRBV9
TGTGCCAGCAACGAGTTCGGACTAGCGGGAAACAATGAGCAGTTCTTC CASNEFGLAGNNEQFF NA TRBD2 TRBJ2-1 TRBV27
TGTGCCAGCAGTGACGGGAGACTAGCGGGATCCTACAATGAGCAGTTCTTC CASSDGRLAGSYNEQFF few TRBD2 TRBJ2-1 TRBV6-1
TGCGCCAGCAGCTCGGTTGGGATGAACACTGAAGCTTTCTTT CASSSVGMNTEAFF NA NA TRBJ1-1 TRBV5-1
TGCGCCAGCAGCTTGGGGACTAGCGGAGCCTACGAGCAGTACTTC CASSLGTSGAYEQYF NA TRBD2 TRBJ2-7 TRBV5-1
TGTGCCAGCAGCTTAGGACAGGGGGAAGGGTATGAGCAGTTCTTC CASSLGQGEGYEQFF NA TRBD1 TRBJ2-1 TRBV7-2
TGCAGCGCCCGGGACAGTCCCTACGAGCAGTACTTC CSARDSPYEQYF once TRBD1 TRBJ2-7 TRBV29-1
TGTGCCAGCAGCTACACAGGCCTCACAGATACGCAGTATTTT CASSYTGLTDTQYF NA NA TRBJ2-3 TRBV7-3
TGTGCCAGCTCACCACTGGGGGGGACAGATACGCAGTATTTT CASSPLGGTDTQYF NA TRBD2 TRBJ2-3 TRBV18
TGTGCCAGCAGCCCGGGGGGCGGGAGGGCCGATGAGCAGTTCTTC CASSPGGGRADEQFF NA TRBD2 TRBJ2-1 TRBV6-4
TGTGCCAGCAGCCCTCGGGGGACAGGGAGTGAAAAACTGTTTTTT CASSPRGTGSEKLFF NA NA TRBJ1-4 TRBV21-1
TGTGCCAGCAGCTTAGATGGCGGGAGCCGGTACGAGCAGTACTTC CASSLDGGSRYEQYF NA TRBD2 TRBJ2-7 TRBV7-2
TGTGCCAGCAGCACTCCCCCCGGAGGGCGCCAGTTGGATACGCAGTATTTT CASSTPPGGRQLDTQYF NA NA TRBJ2-3 TRBV21-1
TGTGCCAGCAGAGGGACAGAGCGCTACGAGCAGTACTTC CASRGTERYEQYF NA TRBD1 TRBJ2-7 TRBV9
TGTGCCAGCGGGGAAGGGGGCTATGAAAAACTGTTTTTT CASGEGGYEKLFF NA TRBD1 TRBJ1-4 TRBV9
TGCGCCAGCAGCCCCCTTGGCGGGATGAACACTGAAGCTTTCTTT CASSPLGGMNTEAFF NA NA TRBJ1-1 TRBV5-1